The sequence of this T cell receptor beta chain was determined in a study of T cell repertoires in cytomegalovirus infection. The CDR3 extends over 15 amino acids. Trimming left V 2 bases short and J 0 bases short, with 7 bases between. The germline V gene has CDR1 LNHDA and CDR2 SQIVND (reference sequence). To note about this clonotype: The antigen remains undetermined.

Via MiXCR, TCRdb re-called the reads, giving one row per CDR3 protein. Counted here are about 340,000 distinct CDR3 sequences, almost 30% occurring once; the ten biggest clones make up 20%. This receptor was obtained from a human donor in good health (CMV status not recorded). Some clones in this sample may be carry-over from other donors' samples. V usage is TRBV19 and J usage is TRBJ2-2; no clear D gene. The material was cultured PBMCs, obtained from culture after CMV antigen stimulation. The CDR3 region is CASSILVANTGELFF. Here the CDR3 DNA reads TGTGCCAGTAGTATACTAGTTGCGAACACCGGGGAGCTGTTTTTT.